Following are 16 T cell receptor beta chains from one sample sequenced in a study of identical twins. TCRdb re-derived calls from the 5' RACE reads in MiXCR, one entry per CDR3 protein. The sample has approximately 470,000 distinct CDR3 sequences, more than 13% seen once; the top ten hold roughly 0.5%. In addition, the sample was reused for a study of yellow fever vaccine responses in identical twins.

Specimen: CD4+ T cells sorted from blood. These receptors were obtained from a young woman in good health.

The V gene is TRBV5-1, the J gene TRBJ1-1; tentatively, D is TRBD1 (5 bases). The CDR3 loop spans 14 amino acids. Germline V gene lookup returns CDR1 SGHRS and CDR2 YFSETQ. V was trimmed by 8 bases and J by 0 bases, leaving 14 bases between them. The CDR3 coding sequence is TGCGCCAGTAAGAAGGACATTTTGAACACTGAAGCTTTCTTT. Protein product: CASKKDILNTEAFF.

The chain links TRBV20-1 to TRBJ2-6; weak D call: TRBD1 (6 bases). Germline assignment: CDR1 DFQATT and CDR2 SNEGSKA (reference sequence). The CDR3 runs 16 residues. The V end lost 1 base, the J end lost 1 base, and 11 bases lay between the germline ends. This chain's CDR3 is CSARVPTGSGANVLTF. In DNA, the CDR3 is TGCAGTGCTAGAGTTCCGACAGGTTCTGGGGCCAACGTCCTGACTTTC.

This chain links TRBV24-1 with TRBJ2-1, with D unresolved. Trimming took 4 bases from V and 8 from J, leaving 8 bases between them. The CDR3 extends over 12 amino acids. CDR1 and CDR2 (germline): KGHDR, SFDVKD. The CDR3 DNA sequence: TGTGCCACCAGTGACCTCGGCCATGAGCAGTTCTTC. This sequence encodes CATSDLGHEQFF.

In this sample, this clonotype turned up a few times. V and J are TRBV6-2 or TRBV6-3 and TRBJ2-1; tentatively, D is TRBD1 (6 bases). With 6 bases removed from V and 13 bases from J, the gap between germline ends came to 22 bases. Per germline, CDR1 MNHEY and CDR2 SVGEGT. CDR3 length equals 14 residues. The CDR3 DNA reads as TGTGCCAGCAGCCCGGAACTACAGGGACGGTTCCAGTTCTTC. Its protein is CASSPELQGRFQFF.

This clonotype was counted between two and nine times. The chain employs TRBV7-2 and TRBJ2-3, with 9 bases aligning to TRBD2. The length of the CDR3 is 17 residues. Germline trimming cut 6 bases from V and 4 bases from J; bases unmatched to any gene: 14. Germline V gene lookup returns CDR1 SGHTA and CDR2 FQGNSA. The CDR3 nucleotides are TGTGCCAGCAGTCAAAGGAGACGCGGGGGGGCATCAGATACGCAGTATTTT. Amino acids: CASSQRRRGGASDTQYF.

In this sample, this clonotype turned up many times. The chain carries TRBV29-1 and TRBJ2-1, with 11 bases lining up with TRBD2. The V segment lost 5 bases and the J segment 1 base; nucleotides outside the gene matches: 7. Germline V gene sequence: CDR1 SQVTM, CDR2 ANQGSEA. This CDR3 has 16 residues. CDR3 DNA: TGCAGCGTTCCCCCGGGACTAGCGGAATCCTACAATGAGCAGTTCTTC. This gives the protein CSVPPGLAESYNEQFF.

The chain employs TRBV12-3 or TRBV12-4 and TRBJ2-4; D might be TRBD2 (10 bases). V lost 3 bases, J lost 5 bases, and 20 bases lay in between. CDR3 length: 17 residues. The CDR3 DNA sequence: TGTGCCAGCAGTTTGAGCGGGGGGGGACAGGGCCAAAACATTCAGTACTTC. It is translated as CASSLSGGGQGQNIQYF.

This chain connects TRBV29-1 to TRBJ2-6, with D unresolved. Germline V CDR1 and CDR2: SQVTM, ANQGSEA. With 7 bases removed from V and 0 bases from J, the gap between germline ends came to 7 bases. The CDR3 is made up of 13 amino acids. The CDR3 is CSGRSSGANVLTF. CDR3 sequence (DNA): TGCAGCGGACGGAGCTCTGGGGCCAACGTCCTGACTTTC.

V gene TRBV20-1 combines with J gene TRBJ2-3; D gene unclear. There are 11 residues in the CDR3. Germline-derived CDR1 and CDR2 are DFQATT and SNEGSKA (reference sequence). Trimming pared 1 base from V and 5 bases from J, leaving 4 bases between. The CDR3: CSARGRDTQYF. The CDR3 DNA reads as TGCAGTGCTAGAGGCAGAGATACGCAGTATTTT.

This clonotype was recorded at least ten times. The J gene is TRBJ1-1, the V gene TRBV20-1, with 11 positions matching TRBD1. The V and J ends lost 3 bases and 4 bases, in that order; junction bases with no gene match: 4. The CDR3 length is 14 residues. In germline, CDR1 is DFQATT, CDR2 SNEGSKA (reference sequence). The CDR3 DNA sequence: TGCAGTGCTAGGGACAGGGGGCGCCTCACTGAAGCTTTCTTT. This encodes CSARDRGRLTEAFF.

The V and J genes are TRBV20-1 and TRBJ2-7; 9 bases match TRBD2. With 6 bases clipped from V and 3 bases from J, the junction kept 6 bases outside the gene matches. This CDR3 is 13 amino acids long. Per the germline V gene, CDR1 is DFQATT and CDR2 is SNEGSKA (reference sequence). The CDR3: CSAPIAGDYEQYF. CDR3 sequence (DNA): TGCAGTGCCCCCATAGCGGGAGACTACGAGCAGTACTTC.

This clonotype was detected a few times. This chain uses TRBV4-3 with TRBJ1-1, with D perhaps matching TRBD1 (5 bases). Germline CDR1 reads LGHNA; CDR2 reads YSLEER. Trimming took 0 bases from V and 2 from J, leaving 10 bases between them. CDR3 length: 15 amino acids. The DNA of the CDR3 is TGCGCCAGCAGCCAAGAAGTGGGGGTCAACACTGAAGCTTTCTTT. Translated, it gives CASSQEVGVNTEAFF.

This chain uses TRBV5-6 with TRBJ2-3, with 8 positions matching TRBD1. The CDR3 length is 16 residues. V was pared by 0 bases and J by 4 bases, with 7 bases of the junction left unmatched. Germline values: CDR1 SGHDT, CDR2 YYEEEE. The CDR3 protein is CASSLVSGGRADTQYF. For the CDR3, the DNA is TGTGCCAGCAGCTTGGTATCAGGGGGCAGGGCAGATACGCAGTATTTT.

A few counts support this clonotype. The genes are TRBV12-3 or TRBV12-4 and TRBJ2-1, with 8 bases that match TRBD2. The V segment lost 6 bases and the J segment 0 bases; nucleotides outside the gene matches: 13. The CDR3 loop spans 18 amino acids. CDR3: CASRSSGSRIDSYNEQFF. CDR3 DNA sequence: TGTGCCAGCAGGTCCAGCGGGAGCCGTATTGACTCCTACAATGAGCAGTTCTTC.

This clonotype was found a few times. This sequence joins TRBV7-9 and TRBJ1-2; the match to TRBD1 covers 10 bases. This CDR3 is 15 amino acids long. CDR1 SEHNR and CDR2 FQNEAQ come from the germline V gene (reference sequence). The junction had 11 bases not matched to a gene; V was cut back by 6 bases and J by 7 bases. CDR3 amino acids: CASSFRDRGTSGYTF. In nucleotides, the CDR3 is TGTGCCAGCAGTTTCCGGGACAGGGGTACCTCTGGCTACACCTTC.

V is TRBV7-2 and J is TRBJ2-5, with D perhaps TRBD2 (5 bases). Germline V gene data show CDR1 as SGHTA and CDR2 as FQGNSA. The CDR3 runs 13 residues. V lost 5 bases and J lost 8, with 15 bases in between. This chain's CDR3 is CASSPGPPGTQYF. The DNA of the CDR3 is TGTGCCAGCAGCCCCGGACCACCGGGAACCCAGTACTTC.